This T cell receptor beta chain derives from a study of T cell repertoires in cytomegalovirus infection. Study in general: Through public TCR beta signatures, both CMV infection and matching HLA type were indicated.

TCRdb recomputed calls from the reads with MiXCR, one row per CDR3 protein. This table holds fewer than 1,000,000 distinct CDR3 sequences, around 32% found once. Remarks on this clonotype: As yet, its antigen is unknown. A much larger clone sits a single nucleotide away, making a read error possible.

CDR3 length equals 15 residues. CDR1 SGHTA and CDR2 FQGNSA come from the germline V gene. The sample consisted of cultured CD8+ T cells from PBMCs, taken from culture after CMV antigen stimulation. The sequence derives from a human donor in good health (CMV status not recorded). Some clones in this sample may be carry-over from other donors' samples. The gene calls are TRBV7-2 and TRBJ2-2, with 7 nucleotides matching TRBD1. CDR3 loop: CVSSARDRNTGELFF. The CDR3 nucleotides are TGTGTCAGCAGCGCCCGGGACAGGAACACCGGGGAGCTGTTTTTT.